The clone carrying this TCR beta chain was seen a single time. TCRdb's table, derived via immunoSEQ multiplex PCR, lists solely in-frame clones and lacks some. Among fewer than 200,000 clones listed, around 80% were seen once. In germline, CDR1 is SGHAT, CDR2 FQNNGV. V was pared by 4 bases and J by 2 bases, with 15 bases of the junction left unmatched. This CDR3 has 18 amino acids. The sample is drawn from a study of blood T cell repertoires in COVID-19. Overall study: Collection of acute and convalescent COVID-19 samples took place in the United States, Italy and Spain. From T cells, B-cell-depleted T cells, or PBMCs came the material, which was cDNA or gDNA.

Donors were grouped by their self-reported clinical history. Each recovered donor of Cohort 3 presented with two negative PCRs, clearance, or symptom resolution. What was sequenced was PBMCs or T cells enriched from blood (not recorded which). This receptor was obtained from a woman in her fifties or sixties who had recovered from COVID-19. The chain is built from TRBV11-2 and TRBJ2-3; 7 bases line up with TRBD2. CDR3 region: CASSSPWVTSLNTDTQYF. CDR3 coding DNA: TGTGCCAGCAGCTCCCCCTGGGTGACTAGCCTAAACACAGATACGCAGTATTTT. The full variable domain, in which reference TRBV11-2 and TRBJ2-3 provide the parts outside the CDR3, is EAGVAQSPRYKIIEKRQSVAFWCNPISGHATLYWYQQILGQGPKLLIQFQNNGVVDDSQLPKDRFSAERLKGVDSTLKIQPAKLEDSAVYLCASSSPWVTSLNTDTQYFGPGTRLTVL.